This is a list of T cell receptor beta chains from one sample in a study of blood T cell repertoires in COVID-19. The assay was immunoSEQ multiplex PCR, and TCRdb's table has in-frame clones only and misses some. The sample gives about 190,000 clones, around four fifths of which show up once; 20% is in the top ten. Material for sequencing was peripheral blood. These receptors originate from a human donor in a cohort sampled during active COVID-19. Each CDR3 is given with its conserved first and last residue.

len,v_gene,CDR3aa
14,TRBV3-1/TRBV3-2,CASSQGRGYYGYTF
15,TRBV27,CASSLDRYGPNEQFF
12,TRBV29-1,CSVGQPNTEAFF
14,TRBV7-2,CASSRTGQSDTQYF
13,TRBV3-1/TRBV3-2,CASSQDLSQPQHF
16,TRBV3-1/TRBV3-2,CASSQEKGLAGETQYF
13,TRBV3-1/TRBV3-2,CASSQVVSRTWYF
16,TRBV19,CASRTLGVATNEKLFF
14,TRBV27,CASSGQGDTGELFF
13,TRBV2,CASRRGSGNEQFF
17,TRBV7-9,CASSQPPGQGYFNEQFF
13,TRBV5-1,CASSLNWAKEAFF
16,TRBV28,CASSLRSSGRVDTQYF
16,TRBV7-9,CASSLATTRPSDTQYF
14,TRBV7-9,CASSPQGLNTEAFF
14,TRBV7-2,CASSLTSGPYEQYF
14,TRBV5-1,CASSSNLDRDEQYF
14,TRBV27,CASSFQGYYNEQFF
15,TRBV7-6,CASSPGTLMNTEAFF
14,TRBV7-2,CASSFHRDSYGYTF
16,TRBV4-2,CASSQEGTAGSYEQYF
15,TRBV7-7,CASSLGGTSMETQYF
14,TRBV10-1,CASSEDRAYSPLHF
13,TRBV27,CASKLGQDYGYTF
11,TRBV27,CASSQGRGYTF
15,TRBV2,CASSPGTATNEKLFF
19,TRBV28,CASTTLGGTSAGILYEQYF
15,TRBV5-1,CASSRTSNSYNEQFF
13,TRBV24-1,CATSDRGGEPQHF
14,TRBV5-1,CASSVSGNTGELFF
14,TRBV19,CASSPTGLATEAFF
15,TRBV20-1,CSASGVAAVNTEAFF
12,TRBV19,CASRIGNQPQHF
14,TRBV4-2,CASSRLQAQETQYF
18,TRBV28,CASNPASGRGSSYNEQFF
11,TRBV28,CASSLNSPLHF
16,TRBV7-9,CASSLAASSTQETQYF
14,TRBV18,CASSPAGQERPLHF
16,TRBV3-1/TRBV3-2,CASSQEFGTVTETQYF
15,TRBV6-5,CASSLLQGEGTEAFF
15,TRBV21-1,CASSARQGWGAEAFF
14,TRBV5-8,CASSFDRAGTEAFF
16,TRBV18,CASSPVVTSLNTEAFF
14,TRBV19,CASSKGASNQPQHF
15,TRBV19,CASSMDRGRTYGYTF
14,TRBV3-1/TRBV3-2,CASSQDPGFQPQHF